This T cell receptor (beta chain) was captured in a study of tumor and adjacent non-tumor tissue in lung cancer. Study-wide points: TCR diversity was significantly greater in tumor than normal lung tissue.

Three rounds of nested PCR, following a modified ARM-PCR protocol, produced the TCRbeta library. TCRdb analysed the multiplex PCR reads with MiXCR anew, one entry per CDR3 protein. The sample holds over 80,000 distinct CDR3 sequences; roughly 80% are singletons and the top ten take more than 25%. The V gene lost 11 bases and the J gene lost 5 bases, with 24 bases spanning the gap. CDR3 length: 15 residues. RNA was extracted from bulk tissue without any cell sorting. The normal lung tissue was taken more than 3 cm from the tumor edge. Newly diagnosed lung cancer patients had thoracic surgery in China, August–late 2014, without prior chemotherapy. As regards this clonotype: Its antigen is unidentified.

This clonotype was obtained from a man aged 60-69 years with small cell lung cancer. The sequenced sample consisted of distant non-tumor lung tissue. The chain is built from TRBV12-3 or TRBV12-4 and TRBJ2-5; TRBD2 might be the D (6 bases). CDR3 sequence reads: CAGNPISGAMETQYF. DNA for the CDR3: TGTGCCGGCAATCCGATTAGCGGCGCGATGGAGACCCAGTACTTC.